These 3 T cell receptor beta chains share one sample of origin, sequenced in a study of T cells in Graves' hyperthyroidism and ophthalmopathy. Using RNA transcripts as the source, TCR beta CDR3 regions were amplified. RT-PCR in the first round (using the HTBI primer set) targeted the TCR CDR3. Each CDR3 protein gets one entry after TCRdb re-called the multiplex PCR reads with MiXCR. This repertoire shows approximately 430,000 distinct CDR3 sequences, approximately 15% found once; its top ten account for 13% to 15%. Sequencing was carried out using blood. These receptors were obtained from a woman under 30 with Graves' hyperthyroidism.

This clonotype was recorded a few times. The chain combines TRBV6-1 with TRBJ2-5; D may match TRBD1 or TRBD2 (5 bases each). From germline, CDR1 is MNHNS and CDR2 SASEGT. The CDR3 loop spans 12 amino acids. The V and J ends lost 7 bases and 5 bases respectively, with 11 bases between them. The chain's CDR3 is CASTDRGETQYF. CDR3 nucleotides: TGTGCCAGCACTGACAGAGGGGAGACCCAGTACTTC.

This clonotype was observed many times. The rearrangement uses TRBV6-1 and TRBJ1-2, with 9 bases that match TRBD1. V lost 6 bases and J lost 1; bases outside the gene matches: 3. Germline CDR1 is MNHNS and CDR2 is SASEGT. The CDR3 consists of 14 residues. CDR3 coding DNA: TGTGCCAGCAGCCGGGACAGGGATAACTATGGCTACACCTTC. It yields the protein CASSRDRDNYGYTF.

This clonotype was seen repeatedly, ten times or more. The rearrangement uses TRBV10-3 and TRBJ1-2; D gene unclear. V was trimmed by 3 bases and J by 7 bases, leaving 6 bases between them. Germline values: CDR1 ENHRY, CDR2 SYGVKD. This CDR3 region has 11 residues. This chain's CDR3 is CAISELGGYTF. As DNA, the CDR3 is TGTGCCATCAGTGAATTGGGTGGCTACACCTTC.